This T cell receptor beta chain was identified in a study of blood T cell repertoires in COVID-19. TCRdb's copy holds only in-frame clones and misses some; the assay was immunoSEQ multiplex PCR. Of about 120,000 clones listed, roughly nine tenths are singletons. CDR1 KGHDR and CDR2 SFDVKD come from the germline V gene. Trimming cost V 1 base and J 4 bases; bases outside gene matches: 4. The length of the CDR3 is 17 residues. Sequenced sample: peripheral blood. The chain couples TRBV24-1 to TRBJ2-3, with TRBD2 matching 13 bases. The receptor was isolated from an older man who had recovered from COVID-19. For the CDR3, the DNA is TGTGCCACCAGTGATTTCGGACTAGCGGGAGTATCAGATACGCAGTATTTT. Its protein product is CATSDFGLAGVSDTQYF.